This T cell receptor (beta chain) derives from a study of cytomegalovirus exposure and HLA in healthy donors (dated by TCRdb to the late 2010s). Study-level background: According to an earlier analysis of several hundred of the donors, about 179 million T cells yielded 117 million unique TCR beta sequences and less than 300 Gb of sequence data. Roughly 300 gigabases of sequencing data and 70 million to 85 million unique TCR sequences were included in an early release covering about 620 HLA-typed donors. Of the roughly 400 genotyped donors, approximately 83% fell in the genetic ancestry cluster associated with self-reported Caucasian donors. The study aimed to test whether signatures of past pathogen exposure could be identified by cataloging public T cell receptors. The study profiled the T cell repertoires of under 700 subjects by immunosequencing and related them to cytomegalovirus serostatus. A separate validation cohort of over 95 different subjects was used in addition to the approximately 670-subject first cohort. To predict cytomegalovirus infection status, the study brought together high-throughput TCR immunosequencing, statistical association of individual TCRs with disease status, and machine learning. In a later analysis, previously published TCR beta repertoires from 550 to 750 donors were re-analyzed and high-resolution HLA genotyping was added so that TCR occurrence patterns could be studied. The later analysis used no new phenotypic data to find candidate immune exposures, relying instead on TCR beta sequences and their occurrence across donors. To decide whether each TCR beta V gene segment behaved as functional or pseudogenic, an earlier analysis of approximately 620 of the donors relied on high-throughput TCR beta sequencing. Donor age, sex, ethnicity and CMV serostatus were collected together with the repertoire data. A later genetic analysis took genome-wide SNP genotypes for about three fifths of the 666 donors and used that subset as a discovery cohort. All discovery cohort repertoires had been generated using a single sequencing platform. HLA typing included class I and class II loci at four-digit resolution. The number of donors typed differed by locus, with about 629-640 for A, B, C, DRB1 and DQB1, 522 for DQA1, 606 for DPA1, and 472 for DPB1. Because of strong linkage in the cohort, four or five DR-DQ haplotypes were treated as single units for association and clustering. Across approximately 400 genotyped donors of the cohort, an average of about 220,000 unique TCR beta nucleotide sequences per donor were sequenced, and 15% to 20% of those sequences were non-productive. Broader findings and caveats from the paper: In the study, 164 TCR beta chains were listed as associated with cytomegalovirus. A later analysis reported that several top co-occurrence clusters appeared linked to parvovirus B19, influenza, CMV and Epstein-Barr virus. Because HLA typing was unavailable for some donors at each locus, only the typed subset was used in association tests. According to a later analysis, TCR association rates differed among HLA loci, with DRB1 alleles showing the most associated TCRs and HLA-C alleles showing the fewest. A later analysis associated 15,000 to 20,000 TCR beta sequences with specific HLA alleles at a false discovery rate of 0.05. CMV serostatus was the only immune exposure information available for the cohort. The authors suggested that the approach could potentially be extended to other disease states and immunological phenotypes. Compared with the approximately 600-donor mean, donors in an Asian-associated ancestry cluster had fewer N-insertions in productive TCRs, according to a later genetic analysis. A later genetic analysis associated a missense DCLRE1C variant with V-gene and J-gene trimming of TCR beta chains, and an independent cohort replicated the association. According to a later analysis, most CMV-associated TCR beta chains appeared to be HLA-restricted, and the HLA associations seemed to be driven largely by CMV exposure. The presence/absence analyses assumed that sequencing depth was roughly uniform across donors, and that assumption may not be true. Cytomegalovirus status was reported to be diagnosed by the classifier with high specificity and sensitivity in both the original and validation cohorts. A few of the identified cytomegalovirus-associated TCR beta chains were confirmed in vitro to be specific for cytomegalovirus antigens. The sequencing pipeline was judged likely to have produced a cluster of highly shared sequence variants as a technical artifact. Correlated functional status among segregating V segments might reflect linkage disequilibrium, but an unknown experimental factor could not be ruled out. Broadly in line with IMGT annotations, most TCR beta V segments showed up in productive rearrangements about 87% or about 30% of the time in an earlier analysis of several hundred of the donors. A further reported finding was that TCR beta sequences accurately predicted the HLA-A and HLA-B alleles for most subjects in the first cohort. In this cohort, only TCR beta chains were sequenced, and detectable features were limited by the absence of alpha or paired-chain data. Some IMGT-functional V segments, including TRBV6-2 and TRBV6-3, could not be distinguished by the 87-base-pair reads and were therefore excluded. Across donors, most TCR sequences were observed very rarely, whereas some public TCRs were present in many individuals. Assigning TCR associations to individual alleles was difficult when HLA alleles, especially DR and DQ, strongly co-occurred. Compared with equally common non-associated chains, HLA-associated TCR beta chains in a later analysis were more clonally expanded and had lower generation probabilities. Seventeen rarely observed V segments, including chromosome 9 orphons, were excluded from the earlier analysis of several hundred of the donors because counts were too low.

The CDR3 holds 13 amino acids from the cysteine to the phenylalanine. The retained sequence is limited to the CDR3, 39 bases, with the frame set at the first base. Per the germline V gene, MNHNS is the CDR1 and SASEGT is the CDR2. The V and J ends are trimmed by 5 bases and 6 bases, leaving 13 bases between them. This clone came up a few times. The antigen it binds to is not known. The input lacks base qualities; no much larger clone sits a single base away. The cohort comprised 666 healthy bone marrow donors. Cohort members were all nominally healthy when sampled, although unrecorded immune exposures were likely present. The donor was CMV seronegative and belonged to the group of under 400 seronegative cohort members. A peripheral blood sample was provided by each donor, and peripheral blood mononuclear cells were used for TCR beta sequencing. Genomic DNA extraction from the blood cell samples was performed with the Qiagen DNeasy Blood Extraction Kit.

The protocol used for the library was the immunoSEQ multiplex PCR assay. For the multiplex PCR, a mixture combining 60 forward primers for TCR Vbeta segments and 13 reverse primers for TCR Jbeta segments was used. Amplification of the CDR3 region of rearranged TCR beta genes was performed with a multiplex PCR assay on genomic DNA. The amplified TCR beta libraries were sequenced on the Illumina HiSeq System as 87-base-pair reads. The original pipeline was this. In a later analysis, roughly 80 million unique TCR beta chains were counted across the 690 or so repertoires, and around 10 million of these chains were shared by at least two donors. Raw reads were error-corrected and collapsed into unique sequences with a nearest-neighbor algorithm that merged closely related sequences to remove PCR and sequencing errors. CDR3 sequences were aligned to IMGT reference sequences to assign V, D and J gene segments. For a sequence to be retained, a match of at least six nucleotides to both a V gene segment and a J gene segment was required. Rearrangements were classified as productive when the CDR3 lacked stop codons and remained in frame with V and J, and all other rearrangements were classified as non-productive. Following IMGT convention, CDR3 was defined as the stretch from the second conserved V-encoded cysteine to the conserved J-encoded phenylalanine. In an earlier analysis of roughly 580 of the donors, sequences lacking an unambiguous match to a single V gene segment were excluded. In an earlier analysis of 587 of the donors, a V segment was called functional when productive rearrangements were above 56.7%, and segregating when the standard deviation between donors exceeded 5%. A statistical classification framework was built to diagnose cytomegalovirus status from the catalog of TCR beta chain sequences. V and J gene assignment, in a later analysis, came from comparing TCR nucleotide sequences with IMGT/GENE-DB human TR gene sequences. The TCRdist pipeline was used in a later analysis to assign CDR3 sequences and most-parsimonious VDJ recombination scenarios. In a later analysis, every TCR beta chain was defined by the combination of its CDR3 amino acid sequence and its V-gene family, and reads without a unique V-gene family were dropped. To address suspected cross-contamination and a sequencing artifact, a later analysis removed 550 to 750 highly shared, low-generation-probability nucleotide sequences. In a later analysis, a clonal expansion index for each public chain was calculated from normalized within-repertoire ranks of inferred template counts. In a later analysis, generation probabilities were computed using a VDJ recombination model fitted to out-of-frame rearrangements, and the results were checked against IGoR. In a later analysis, hypergeometric tests were used to score TCR-TCR, TCR-HLA and TCR-CMV co-occurrence, with a repertoire-size bias correction applied to TCR pairs. To estimate false discovery rates, a later analysis permuted the HLA or CMV assignments 20 times. In a later analysis, co-occurring TCRs were grouped using DBSCAN, with TCRdist sequence similarity added in when clustering inside HLA-allele-positive subsets. Co-occurrence clustering excluded repertoires with fewer than 30,000 or more than 120,000 public chains, plus five with anomalous nucleotide sharing. TCRdb limited this immuneACCESS table to in-frame rearrangements with V and J called. A share of clones is missing; checked studies link under half to unresolved V genes, and the rest is unexplained. V and J calls and clone size follow that table, whereas D and trimming were derived from the DNA. The table for this sample lists fewer than 250,000 clones; around 75% of them were counted only once. The ten largest clones represent 1.5% to 2% of the sample.

Rearrangement joined TRBV6-1 to TRBJ1-1; no D segment can be confidently identified. The TCR sequence derives from a woman in her 30s in good health and CMV-seronegative. What was sequenced was PBMCs. The CDR3 region reads CASSPRGLSEAFF. The sequenced DNA is TGTGCCAGCAGTCCACGAGGACTCTCTGAAGCTTTCTTT.